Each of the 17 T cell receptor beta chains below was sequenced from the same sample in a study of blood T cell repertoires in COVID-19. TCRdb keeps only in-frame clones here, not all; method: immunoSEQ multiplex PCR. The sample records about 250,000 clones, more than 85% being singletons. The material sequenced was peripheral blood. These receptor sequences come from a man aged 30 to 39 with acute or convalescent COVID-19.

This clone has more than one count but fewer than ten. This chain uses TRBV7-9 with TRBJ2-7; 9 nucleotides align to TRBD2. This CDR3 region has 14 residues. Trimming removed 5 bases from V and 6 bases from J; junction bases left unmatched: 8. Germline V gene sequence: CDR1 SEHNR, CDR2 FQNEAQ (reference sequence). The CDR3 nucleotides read TGTGCCAGCAGCCGTAGCGGGAGTTTACGCGAGCAGTACTTC. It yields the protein CASSRSGSLREQYF.

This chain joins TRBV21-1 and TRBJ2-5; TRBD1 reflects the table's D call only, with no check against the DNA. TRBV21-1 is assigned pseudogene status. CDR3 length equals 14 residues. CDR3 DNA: TGTGCCAGCACAACAGGGAGCAGCCAAGAGACCCAGTACTTC. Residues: CASTTGSSQETQYF.

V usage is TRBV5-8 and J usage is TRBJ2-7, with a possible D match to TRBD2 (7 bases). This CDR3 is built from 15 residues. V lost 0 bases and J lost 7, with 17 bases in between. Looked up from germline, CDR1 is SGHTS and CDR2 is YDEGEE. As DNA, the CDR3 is TGTGCCAGCAGCTTGGCGATGGGGGGGGCAAGGGAGCAGTACTTC. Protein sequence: CASSLAMGGAREQYF.

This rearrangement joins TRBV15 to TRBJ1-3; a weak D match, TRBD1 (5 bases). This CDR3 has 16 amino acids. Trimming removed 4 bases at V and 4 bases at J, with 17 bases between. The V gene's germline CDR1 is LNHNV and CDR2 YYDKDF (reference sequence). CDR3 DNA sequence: TGTGCCACCAGCAAGGGAGGAGGGACGGCAGGAAACACCATATATTTT. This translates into CATSKGGGTAGNTIYF.

The CDR3 sequence is CASSLEGTGANVLTF. Here the CDR3 DNA reads TGTGCCAGCAGCTTGGAGGGGACTGGGGCCAACGTCCTGACTTTC. V and J are TRBV5-4 and TRBJ2-6; a weak D match, TRBD1 (5 bases). Per germline, CDR1 SGHNT and CDR2 YYREEE (reference sequence). The CDR3 has 15 residues. V was clipped by 0 bases and J by 2 bases, with 6 bases between them.

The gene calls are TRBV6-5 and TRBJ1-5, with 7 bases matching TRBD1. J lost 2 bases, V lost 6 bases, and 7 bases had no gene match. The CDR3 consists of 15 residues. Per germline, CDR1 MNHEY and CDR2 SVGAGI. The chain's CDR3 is CASSDPGQGNQPQHF. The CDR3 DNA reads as TGTGCCAGCAGCGACCCTGGACAGGGCAATCAGCCCCAGCATTTT.

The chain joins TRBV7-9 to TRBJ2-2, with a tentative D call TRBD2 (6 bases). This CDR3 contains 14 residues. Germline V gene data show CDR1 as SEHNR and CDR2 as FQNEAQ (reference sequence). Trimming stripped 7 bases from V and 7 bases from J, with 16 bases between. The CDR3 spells CASTPRRVGGELFF. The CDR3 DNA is TGTGCCAGCACCCCAAGGAGGGTTGGCGGGGAGCTGTTTTTT.

CDR3 nucleotide sequence: TGTGCCAGTAGTCTAGCGGGGAGCTCCTACAATGAGCAGTTCTTC. It yields the protein CASSLAGSSYNEQFF. The V gene is TRBV19, the J gene TRBJ2-1; TRBD2 agrees at 9 bases. The CDR3 loop spans 15 amino acids. In germline, CDR1 is LNHDA, CDR2 SQIVND (reference sequence). The J segment lost 0 bases and the V segment lost 5 bases, leaving 2 bases of the junction unmatched. Variable domain in full (rest from reference TRBV19 and TRBJ2-1): DGGITQSPKYLFRKEGQNVTLSCEQNLNHDAMYWYRQDPGQGLRLIYYSQIVNDFQKGDIAEGYSVSREKKESFPLTVTSAQKNPTAFYLCASSLAGSSYNEQFFGPGTRLTVL.

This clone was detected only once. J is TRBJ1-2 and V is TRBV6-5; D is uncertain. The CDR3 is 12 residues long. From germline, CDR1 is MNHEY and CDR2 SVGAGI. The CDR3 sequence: CAQTGLSGGYTF. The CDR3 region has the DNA TGTGCTCAGACCGGCCTCTCAGGAGGCTACACCTTC.

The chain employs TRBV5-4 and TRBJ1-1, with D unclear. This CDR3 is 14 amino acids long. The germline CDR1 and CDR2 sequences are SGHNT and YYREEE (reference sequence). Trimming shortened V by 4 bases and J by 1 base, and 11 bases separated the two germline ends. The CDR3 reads CASSKTAPNTEAFF. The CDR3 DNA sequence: TGTGCCAGCAGCAAAACAGCTCCGAACACTGAAGCTTTCTTT.

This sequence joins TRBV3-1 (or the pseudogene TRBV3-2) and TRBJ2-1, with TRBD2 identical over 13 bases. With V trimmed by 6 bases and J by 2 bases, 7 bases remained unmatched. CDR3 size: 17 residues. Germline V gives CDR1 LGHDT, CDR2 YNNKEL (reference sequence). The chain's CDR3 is CASRRTSGSMAYNEQFF. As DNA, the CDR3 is TGTGCCAGCAGGAGGACTAGCGGGAGTATGGCCTACAATGAGCAGTTCTTC.

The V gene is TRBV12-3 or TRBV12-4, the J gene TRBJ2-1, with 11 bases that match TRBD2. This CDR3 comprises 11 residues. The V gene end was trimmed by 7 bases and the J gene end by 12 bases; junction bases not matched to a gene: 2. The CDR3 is CASTLAGGQFF. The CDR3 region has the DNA TGTGCCAGCACCCTAGCGGGAGGGCAGTTCTTC.

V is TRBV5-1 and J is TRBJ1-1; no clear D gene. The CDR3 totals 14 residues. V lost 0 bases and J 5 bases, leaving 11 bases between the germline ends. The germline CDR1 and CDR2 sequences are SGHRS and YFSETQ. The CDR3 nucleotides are TGCGCCAGCAGCTTGGATTTGGGGAGTACTGAAGCTTTCTTT. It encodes CASSLDLGSTEAFF.

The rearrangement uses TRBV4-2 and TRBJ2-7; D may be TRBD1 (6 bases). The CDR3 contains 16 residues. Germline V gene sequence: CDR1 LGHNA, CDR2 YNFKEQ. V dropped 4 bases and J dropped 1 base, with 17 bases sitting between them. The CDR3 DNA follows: TGTGCCAGCAGCCCATACTCCGGGACAATTTCCTACGAGCAGTACTTC. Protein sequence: CASSPYSGTISYEQYF.

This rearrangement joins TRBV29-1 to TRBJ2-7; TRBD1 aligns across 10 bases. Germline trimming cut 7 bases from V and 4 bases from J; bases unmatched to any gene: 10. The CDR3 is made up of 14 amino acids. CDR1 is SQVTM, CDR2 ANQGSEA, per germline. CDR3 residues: CSATRDRGFYEQYF. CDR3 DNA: TGCAGCGCAACACGGGACAGGGGTTTTTACGAGCAGTACTTC.

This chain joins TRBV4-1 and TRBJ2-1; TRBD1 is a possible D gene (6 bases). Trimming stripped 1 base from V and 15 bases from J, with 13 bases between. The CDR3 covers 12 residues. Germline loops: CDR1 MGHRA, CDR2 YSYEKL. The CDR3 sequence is CASSQAQGTRFF. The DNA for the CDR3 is TGCGCCAGCAGCCAAGCTCAGGGGACAAGGTTCTTC.

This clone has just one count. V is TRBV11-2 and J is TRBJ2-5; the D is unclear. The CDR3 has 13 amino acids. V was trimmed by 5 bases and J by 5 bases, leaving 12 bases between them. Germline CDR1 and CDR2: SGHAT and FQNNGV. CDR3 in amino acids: CASSPGVLETQYF. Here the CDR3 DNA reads TGTGCCAGCAGCCCCGGAGTCCTGGAGACCCAGTACTTC.